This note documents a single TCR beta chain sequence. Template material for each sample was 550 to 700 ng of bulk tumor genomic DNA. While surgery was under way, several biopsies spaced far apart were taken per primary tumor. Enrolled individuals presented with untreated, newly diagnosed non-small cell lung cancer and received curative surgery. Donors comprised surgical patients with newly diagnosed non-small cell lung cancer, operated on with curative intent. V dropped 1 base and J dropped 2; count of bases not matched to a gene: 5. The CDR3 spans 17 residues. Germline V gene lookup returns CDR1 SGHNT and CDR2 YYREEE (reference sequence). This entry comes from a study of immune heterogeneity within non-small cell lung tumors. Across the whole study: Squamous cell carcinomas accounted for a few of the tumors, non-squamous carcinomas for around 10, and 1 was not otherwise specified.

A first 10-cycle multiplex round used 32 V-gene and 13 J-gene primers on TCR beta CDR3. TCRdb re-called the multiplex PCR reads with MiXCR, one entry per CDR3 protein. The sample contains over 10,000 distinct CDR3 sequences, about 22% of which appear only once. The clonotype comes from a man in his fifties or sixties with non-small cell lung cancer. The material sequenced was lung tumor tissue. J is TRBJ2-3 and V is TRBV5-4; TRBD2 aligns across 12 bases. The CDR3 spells CASSLKTSGRHTDTQYF. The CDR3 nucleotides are TGTGCCAGCAGCTTGAAAACTAGCGGGAGGCACACAGATACGCAGTATTTT. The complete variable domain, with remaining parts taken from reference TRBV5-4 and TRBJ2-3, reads ETGVTQSPTHLIKTRGQQVTLRCSSQSGHNTVSWYQQALGQGPQFIFQYYREEENGRGNFPPRFSGLQFPNYSSELNVNALELDDSALYLCASSLKTSGRHTDTQYFGPGTRLTVL.